The rows below give T cell receptor beta chains drawn from one sample of a study of cytomegalovirus exposure and HLA in healthy donors. Here immunoSEQ multiplex PCR was the method, and the copy in TCRdb shows in-frame clones only, minus some. Of about 77,000 clones detected, roughly 78% appear once; the ten largest clones hold almost 4.5%. The sample was PBMCs. These receptors were collected from a middle-aged man in good health and CMV-seronegative. CDR3s include the opening cysteine and the closing phenylalanine or tryptophan. The order of the fields is V gene, J gene, clone size, D gene, CDR3 protein, CDR3 DNA. A D gene is named only where the DNA matches it firmly. Size is omitted from some rows. Given values are once, few, many or a class for expanded clones.

v_gene: TRBV27; j_gene: TRBJ1-6; abundance: .; d_gene: .; CDR3aa: CASSFKGSTRSYNSPLHF; CDR3nt: TGTGCCAGCAGTTTTAAGGGTTCTACTAGGTCCTATAATTCACCCCTCCACTTT
v_gene: TRBV28; j_gene: TRBJ2-7; abundance: .; d_gene: .; CDR3aa: CASSSGRVYEQYF; CDR3nt: TGTGCCAGCAGTTCCGGCAGGGTCTACGAGCAGTACTTC
v_gene: TRBV6-5; j_gene: TRBJ2-1; abundance: .; d_gene: TRBD2; CDR3aa: CASSYTPPGRAGQFF; CDR3nt: TGTGCCAGCAGTTACACCCCACCGGGGAGGGCGGGGCAGTTCTTC
v_gene: TRBV2; j_gene: TRBJ2-5; abundance: few; d_gene: TRBD2; CDR3aa: CASTSREGETQYF; CDR3nt: TGTGCCAGCACGTCTCGGGAGGGAGAGACCCAGTACTTC
v_gene: TRBV2; j_gene: TRBJ1-3; abundance: .; d_gene: TRBD1; CDR3aa: CASRQQGAAGNTIYF; CDR3nt: TGTGCCAGCAGGCAACAGGGGGCGGCTGGAAACACCATATATTTT
v_gene: TRBV7-2; j_gene: TRBJ2-3; abundance: .; d_gene: .; CDR3aa: CASSPQGQQYF; CDR3nt: TGTGCCAGCAGCCCTCAAGGACAGCAGTATTTT
v_gene: TRBV7-9; j_gene: TRBJ2-5; abundance: .; d_gene: .; CDR3aa: CASSLADRQRHLQNF; CDR3nt: TGTGCCAGCAGCTTAGCGGACCGACAGCGACACCTCCAAAACTTC
v_gene: TRBV27; j_gene: TRBJ1-5; abundance: .; d_gene: .; CDR3aa: CASAHRDSNQPQHF; CDR3nt: TGTGCCAGCGCCCACAGGGATAGCAATCAGCCCCAGCATTTT
v_gene: TRBV12-2; j_gene: TRBJ1-1; abundance: once; d_gene: .; CDR3aa: CASRLAVGSLSNTEAFF; CDR3nt: TGTGCAAGTCGCTTAGCCGTGGGGAGCCTTTCGAACACTGAAGCTTTCTTT
v_gene: TRBV5-1; j_gene: TRBJ1-1; abundance: .; d_gene: .; CDR3aa: CASSLEGEEAFF; CDR3nt: TGCGCCAGCAGCCTCGAGGGAGAAGAAGCTTTCTTT
v_gene: TRBV27; j_gene: TRBJ1-1; abundance: few; d_gene: .; CDR3aa: CASSFQGLRSNTEAFF; CDR3nt: TGTGCCAGCAGTTTCCAGGGATTAAGATCGAACACTGAAGCTTTCTTT
v_gene: TRBV9; j_gene: TRBJ1-2; abundance: few; d_gene: TRBD1; CDR3aa: CASSATGGHYGYTF; CDR3nt: TGTGCCAGCAGTGCCACAGGGGGCCACTATGGCTACACCTTC
v_gene: TRBV27; j_gene: TRBJ2-7; abundance: once; d_gene: TRBD1; CDR3aa: CASSSGTGGDEQYF; CDR3nt: TGTGCCAGCAGCTCCGGGACAGGGGGCGACGAGCAGTACTTC
v_gene: TRBV6-6; j_gene: TRBJ2-3; abundance: .; d_gene: TRBD1; CDR3aa: CASSLRQGVSTDTQYF; CDR3nt: TGTGCCAGCAGTCTACGACAGGGGGTTAGCACAGATACGCAGTATTTT
v_gene: TRBV5-5; j_gene: TRBJ2-5; abundance: once; d_gene: TRBD2; CDR3aa: CASSRTSGRDQETQYF; CDR3nt: TGTGCCAGCAGCCGGACTAGCGGGAGGGACCAAGAGACCCAGTACTTC
v_gene: TRBV19; j_gene: TRBJ1-5; abundance: .; d_gene: TRBD1; CDR3aa: CASQRDSNQPQHF; CDR3nt: TGTGCCAGTCAAAGGGACAGTAATCAGCCCCAGCATTTT
v_gene: TRBV7-2; j_gene: TRBJ2-7; abundance: .; d_gene: TRBD2; CDR3aa: CASSLAAGGRQYF; CDR3nt: TGTGCCAGCAGCTTAGCGGCGGGAGGTCGGCAGTACTTC
v_gene: TRBV6-6; j_gene: TRBJ2-3; abundance: .; d_gene: .; CDR3aa: CASREFKGPSTDTQYF; CDR3nt: TGTGCCAGCAGGGAGTTTAAGGGGCCTAGCACAGATACGCAGTATTTT
v_gene: TRBV28; j_gene: TRBJ2-7; abundance: .; d_gene: .; CDR3aa: CASSLSAGAQQVQYF; CDR3nt: TGTGCCAGCAGTTTATCCGCAGGGGCCCAGCAAGTGCAGTACTTC
v_gene: TRBV30; j_gene: TRBJ2-1; abundance: .; d_gene: TRBD2; CDR3aa: CAWSGPSGTYNEQFF; CDR3nt: TGTGCCTGGAGTGGTCCTAGCGGGACCTACAATGAGCAGTTCTTC
v_gene: TRBV6-6; j_gene: TRBJ2-5; abundance: .; d_gene: TRBD2; CDR3aa: CASSASGGGGGTQYF; CDR3nt: TGTGCCAGCAGTGCCTCGGGAGGTGGGGGGGGGACCCAGTACTTC
v_gene: TRBV14; j_gene: TRBJ2-1; abundance: once; d_gene: .; CDR3aa: CASSQGDTRYNEQFF; CDR3nt: TGTGCCAGCAGCCAAGGGGACACCCGGTACAATGAGCAGTTCTTC
v_gene: TRBV2; j_gene: TRBJ2-1; abundance: .; d_gene: TRBD2; CDR3aa: CASSEALLGGNEQFF; CDR3nt: TGTGCCAGCAGTGAAGCGCTTCTGGGGGGGAATGAGCAGTTCTTC
v_gene: TRBV6-6; j_gene: TRBJ2-2; abundance: .; d_gene: .; CDR3aa: CASSYLVAISGELFF; CDR3nt: TGTGCCAGCAGTTACCTCGTAGCGATCTCAGGGGAGCTGTTTTTT
v_gene: TRBV20-1; j_gene: TRBJ2-1; abundance: once; d_gene: .; CDR3aa: CSAYKDNEQFF; CDR3nt: TGCAGTGCATACAAAGACAATGAGCAGTTCTTC
v_gene: TRBV2; j_gene: TRBJ1-1; abundance: .; d_gene: TRBD1; CDR3aa: CASSVGTGFTEAFF; CDR3nt: TGTGCCAGCAGTGTGGGGACAGGGTTTACTGAAGCTTTCTTT
v_gene: TRBV14; j_gene: TRBJ2-3; abundance: .; d_gene: TRBD1; CDR3aa: CASSLLDRARTDTQYF; CDR3nt: TGTGCCAGCAGCCTCTTGGACAGGGCTAGGACAGATACGCAGTATTTT
v_gene: TRBV2; j_gene: TRBJ1-2; abundance: .; d_gene: .; CDR3aa: CASSEAGFYYGYTF; CDR3nt: TGTGCCAGCAGTGAGGCAGGCTTTTACTATGGCTACACCTTC
v_gene: TRBV30; j_gene: TRBJ1-1; abundance: .; d_gene: TRBD1; CDR3aa: CAWIRTTGMNTEAFF; CDR3nt: TGTGCCTGGATCAGGACGACAGGGATGAACACTGAAGCTTTCTTT
v_gene: TRBV29-1; j_gene: TRBJ1-1; abundance: .; d_gene: .; CDR3aa: CSVGRDLGAFF; CDR3nt: TGCAGCGTAGGCAGGGATCTAGGAGCTTTCTTT
v_gene: TRBV10-3; j_gene: TRBJ2-6; abundance: .; d_gene: .; CDR3aa: CAISDPRGTGANVLTF; CDR3nt: TGTGCCATCAGTGACCCACGAGGGACTGGGGCCAACGTCCTGACTTTC
v_gene: TRBV7-8; j_gene: TRBJ2-5; abundance: once; d_gene: TRBD1; CDR3aa: CASSIGTAETQYF; CDR3nt: TGTGCCAGCAGCATCGGGACAGCAGAGACCCAGTACTTC
v_gene: TRBV7-9; j_gene: TRBJ1-2; abundance: .; d_gene: .; CDR3aa: CASSLASGRDWGYTF; CDR3nt: TGTGCCAGCAGCTTAGCCTCGGGACGGGACTGGGGCTACACCTTC
v_gene: TRBV16; j_gene: TRBJ2-7; abundance: few; d_gene: .; CDR3aa: CASSHLGTYEQYF; CDR3nt: TGTGCCAGCAGCCATCTAGGTACCTACGAGCAGTACTTC
v_gene: TRBV30; j_gene: TRBJ2-5; abundance: .; d_gene: TRBD2; CDR3aa: CAWSLRSLLARQETQYF; CDR3nt: TGTGCCTGGAGTCTACGTTCCTTACTAGCGCGGCAAGAGACCCAGTACTTC
v_gene: TRBV7-6; j_gene: TRBJ1-5; abundance: .; d_gene: .; CDR3aa: CASSLGTANQPQHF; CDR3nt: TGTGCCAGCAGCTTAGGGACAGCTAATCAGCCCCAGCATTTT
v_gene: TRBV5-1; j_gene: TRBJ2-5; abundance: .; d_gene: TRBD2; CDR3aa: CASRNILQAGGQETQYF; CDR3nt: TGCGCCAGCAGGAACATATTACAGGCGGGAGGGCAAGAGACCCAGTACTTC
v_gene: TRBV30; j_gene: TRBJ2-7; abundance: .; d_gene: .; CDR3aa: CACPRGSEQYF; CDR3nt: TGTGCCTGCCCTCGGGGGTCGGAACAGTACTTC
v_gene: TRBV28; j_gene: TRBJ2-1; abundance: .; d_gene: TRBD2; CDR3aa: CASIRGRDNEQFF; CDR3nt: TGTGCCAGCATCCGGGGGAGGGACAATGAGCAGTTCTTC
v_gene: TRBV19; j_gene: TRBJ2-7; abundance: once; d_gene: TRBD2; CDR3aa: CASSAGGGLSYEQYF; CDR3nt: TGTGCCAGTAGTGCCGGCGGGGGACTCTCCTACGAGCAGTACTTC
v_gene: TRBV4-2; j_gene: TRBJ2-7; abundance: .; d_gene: .; CDR3aa: CASSQVGTTYEQYF; CDR3nt: TGTGCCAGCAGCCAAGTCGGGACAACTTACGAGCAGTACTTC
v_gene: TRBV19; j_gene: TRBJ2-7; abundance: few; d_gene: .; CDR3aa: CASREDRDSYEQYF; CDR3nt: TGTGCCAGTAGGGAGGACAGAGACTCCTACGAGCAGTACTTC
v_gene: TRBV2; j_gene: TRBJ2-3; abundance: .; d_gene: .; CDR3aa: CASSEVTAGRINTQYF; CDR3nt: TGTGCCAGCAGTGAAGTGACAGCGGGCCGAATAAATACGCAGTATTTT
v_gene: TRBV28; j_gene: TRBJ2-3; abundance: .; d_gene: TRBD2; CDR3aa: CASSPRLAGGPDTQYF; CDR3nt: TGTGCCAGCAGTCCCCGACTAGCGGGAGGGCCAGATACGCAGTATTTT
v_gene: TRBV7-2; j_gene: TRBJ2-5; abundance: few; d_gene: .; CDR3aa: CASSFGPGGETQYF; CDR3nt: TGTGCCAGCAGCTTCGGGCCCGGCGGGGAGACCCAGTACTTC
v_gene: TRBV18; j_gene: TRBJ1-5; abundance: .; d_gene: .; CDR3aa: CASSPGTIDSNQPQHF; CDR3nt: TGTGCCAGCTCACCCGGGACAATAGATAGCAATCAGCCCCAGCATTTT